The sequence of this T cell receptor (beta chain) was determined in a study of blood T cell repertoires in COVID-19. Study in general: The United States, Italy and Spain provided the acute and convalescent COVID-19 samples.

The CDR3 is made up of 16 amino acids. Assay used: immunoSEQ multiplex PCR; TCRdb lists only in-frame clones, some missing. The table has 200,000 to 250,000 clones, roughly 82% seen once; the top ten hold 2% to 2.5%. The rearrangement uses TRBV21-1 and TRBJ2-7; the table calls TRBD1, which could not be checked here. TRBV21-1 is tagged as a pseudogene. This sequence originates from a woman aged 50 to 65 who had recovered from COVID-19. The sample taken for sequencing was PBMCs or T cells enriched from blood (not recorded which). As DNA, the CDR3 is TGTGCCAGCAGCACCATACTACAGGGGAGGAAGGGCGAGCAGTACTTC. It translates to CASSTILQGRKGEQYF.